The clone carrying this TCR beta chain was observed many times. Newly diagnosed hyperthyroidism, duration under 2 months, in patients aged 18 to 65. The CDR3 consists of 16 residues. The trim removed 4 bases at V and 1 base at J, leaving 6 bases unmatched. The germline V gene encodes CDR1 SGHRS and CDR2 YFSETQ. These data are taken from a study of T cells in Graves' hyperthyroidism and ophthalmopathy. Amplification of TCR beta CDR3 regions was performed using RNA transcripts as template. Researchers ran a first-round RT-PCR on the TCR CDR3 using the HTBI primer set. TCRdb reanalysed the multiplex PCR reads using MiXCR and keeps one entry per CDR3 protein. The table shows 450,000 to 600,000 distinct CDR3 sequences, with approximately 15% occurring only once.

The TCR originated in a woman in her forties with Graves' hyperthyroidism. Sample: blood. The chain combines TRBV5-1 with TRBJ2-5, with 11 nucleotides matching TRBD2. CDR3 loop: CASSPGLAGIQETQYF. The CDR3 DNA follows: TGCGCCAGCAGCCCCGGACTAGCGGGTATCCAAGAGACCCAGTACTTC. Using reference TRBV5-1 and TRBJ2-5 for the parts outside the CDR3, the full variable domain is KAGVTQTPRYLIKTRGQQVTLSCSPISGHRSVSWYQQTPGQGLQFLFEYFSETQRNKGNFPGRFSGRQFSNSRSEMNVSTLELGDSALYLCASSPGLAGIQETQYFGPGTRLLVL.